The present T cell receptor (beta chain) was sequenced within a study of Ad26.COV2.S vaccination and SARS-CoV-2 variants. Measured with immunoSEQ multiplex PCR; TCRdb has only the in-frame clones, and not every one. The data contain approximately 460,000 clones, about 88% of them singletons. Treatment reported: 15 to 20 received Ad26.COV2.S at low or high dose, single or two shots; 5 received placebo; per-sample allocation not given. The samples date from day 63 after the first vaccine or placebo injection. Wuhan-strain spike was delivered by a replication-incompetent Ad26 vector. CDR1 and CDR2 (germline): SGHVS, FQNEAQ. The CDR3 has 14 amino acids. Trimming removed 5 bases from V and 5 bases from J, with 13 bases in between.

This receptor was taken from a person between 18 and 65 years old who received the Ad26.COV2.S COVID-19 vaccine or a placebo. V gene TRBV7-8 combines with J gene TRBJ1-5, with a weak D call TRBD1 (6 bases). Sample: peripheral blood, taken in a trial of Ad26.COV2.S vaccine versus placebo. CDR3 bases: TGTGCCAGCAGCCCGGGACAAGCATATCAGCCCCAGCATTTT. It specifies CASSPGQAYQPQHF.